The sequence of this T cell receptor (beta chain) was determined in a study of CD8+ T cells in alopecia areata. Study background: Scalp area affected, as a percentage, set the severity score of treated patients. Study-level points and caveats: Because one nonresponder was included, the link of baseline CD8+ expansion to response is considered uncertain.

As to this clone: No antigen is known for it.

Documented treatment: oral pan-JAK inhibitor, 5-10 mg twice daily. PBMCs served as the source from which CD4+ and CD8+ T cells were sorted. Investigators isolated RNA and reverse transcribed it into cDNA to act as the sequencing template. TCRdb's copy holds only in-frame clones and misses some; the assay was immunoSEQ multiplex PCR. The table includes 150,000 to 200,000 clones, roughly 60% detected once. V was shortened by 2 bases and J by 1 base, with 9 bases between the two germline ends. The CDR3 is made up of 14 amino acids. CDR1 is SGHNT, CDR2 YYREEE, per germline (reference sequence). This clonotype was obtained from a human donor with alopecia areata. The rearrangement joins TRBV5-4 to TRBJ1-2, with D possibly TRBD1 on 5 matching bases. The sample here was CD4+ T cells sorted from blood, taken at week 24, from a patient treated with tofacitinib. Here the CDR3 DNA reads TGTGCCAGCAGCTTAGGCGACAGTAACTATGGCTACACCTTC. Translated, it gives CASSLGDSNYGYTF.